This record looks at one TCR beta chain sequence and its context. Its antigen is undetermined. This sample is drawn from a study of T cell repertoires in cytomegalovirus infection. The wider study: Public TCR beta signatures indicated both CMV infection and matching HLA type. Regarding the study as a whole: The ex vivo response was dominated by HLA-C-restricted CMV-specific TCR beta clonotypes.

Trimming shortened V by 0 bases and J by 2 bases, and 11 bases separated the two germline ends. The CDR3 extends over 16 amino acids. Germline values: CDR1 MNHNY, CDR2 SVGAGI (reference sequence). TCRdb re-called the reads with MiXCR, one entry per CDR3 protein. The sample consists of nearly 450,000 distinct CDR3 sequences, roughly a third of them appearing once. The clonotype comes from a human donor in good health (CMV status not recorded). Some clones in this sample may be carry-over from other donors' samples. The specimen was PBMCs. J is TRBJ2-1 and V is TRBV6-6; either TRBD1 or TRBD2 may supply D (5 bases each). The CDR3 here is CASSYSRGTAYNEQFF. The CDR3 DNA follows: TGTGCCAGCAGTTACTCGAGGGGTACAGCCTACAATGAGCAGTTCTTC.